A single sample is the source of the 18 T cell receptor beta chains below, sequenced in a study of T cell responses to AZD1222 COVID-19 vaccine. Sequencing used immunoSEQ multiplex PCR; TCRdb keeps in-frame clones, though not all of them. The sample yields approximately 220,000 clones, approximately 94% seen once. The starting material was peripheral blood, obtained on day 0 of MenACWY control vaccination. The origin of the receptors is an adult in good health.

This clone has only one observation. The V and J genes are TRBV4-2 and TRBJ2-1, with D tentatively TRBD2 (7 bases). Trimming shortened V by 4 bases and J by 2 bases, and 21 bases separated the two germline ends. The length of the CDR3 is 18 residues. Germline V lookup: CDR1 LGHNA, CDR2 YNFKEQ. CDR3 sequence reads: CASSLLLGGRRAYNEQFF. CDR3 DNA sequence: TGTGCCAGCAGCCTTCTGTTGGGGGGGCGTCGCGCCTACAATGAGCAGTTCTTC.

CDR3 loop: CAISGPPGRDHFSGANVLTF. CDR3 nucleotide sequence: TGTGCCATCAGTGGGCCCCCCGGCAGGGACCATTTCTCTGGGGCCAACGTCCTGACTTTC. This rearrangement joins TRBV10-3 to TRBJ2-6; D possibly uses TRBD1 or TRBD2 (5 bases each). The CDR3 is 20 amino acids. V shed 4 bases and J shed 0 bases, with 22 bases lying between them. Germline values: CDR1 ENHRY, CDR2 SYGVKD.

This rearrangement joins TRBV28 to TRBJ2-1; D perhaps matches TRBD1 (5 bases). Between the trimmed V and J ends, which lost 2 bases and 6 bases, there was a span of 11 bases. The CDR3 runs 14 residues. The germline V gene has CDR1 MDHEN and CDR2 SYDVKM. DNA for the CDR3: TGTGCCAGCAGTTTACTCGCACAGGTCAATGAGCAGTTCTTC. Its protein is CASSLLAQVNEQFF. Based on the CDR3 plus reference TRBV28 and TRBJ2-1, the full variable domain is DVKVTQSSRYLVKRTGEKVFLECVQDMDHENMFWYRQDPGLGLRLIYFSYDVKMKEKGDIPEGYSVSREKKERFSLILESASTNQTSMYLCASSLLAQVNEQFFGPGTRLTVL.

This clone was counted once. CDR3 region: CASGPGGRVADTQYF. Written as DNA, the CDR3 is TGTGCTAGTGGTCCGGGTGGCAGGGTTGCAGATACGCAGTATTTT. This chain joins TRBV12-5 and TRBJ2-3, with D possibly being TRBD1 (5 bases). Trimming removed 5 bases at V and 4 bases at J, with 16 bases between. This CDR3 comprises 15 residues. From germline, CDR1 is LGHNT and CDR2 FRNRAP.

This chain joins TRBV11-3 and TRBJ2-5; D might be TRBD1 or TRBD2, each matching 5 bases. V lost 5 bases and J 5 bases, leaving 12 bases between the germline ends. This CDR3 is built from 13 residues. Looked up from germline, CDR1 is SGHNT and CDR2 is YENEEA. The CDR3 loop reads CASSLGVEETQYF. The CDR3 DNA sequence: TGTGCCAGCAGCCTGGGGGTGGAGGAGACCCAGTACTTC.

The DNA of the CDR3 is TGTGCCAGCGACTACAGGGGGTTATCGAGTCAGCCCCAGCATTTT. Translated, it gives CASDYRGLSSQPQHF. This sequence joins TRBV2 and TRBJ1-5; 8 bases map to TRBD1. CDR1 and CDR2 (germline): SNHLY, FYNNEI. The trim removed 8 bases at V and 6 bases at J, leaving 12 bases unmatched. The CDR3 runs 15 residues.

The J gene is TRBJ1-2, the V gene TRBV28; TRBD1 is a possible D gene (5 bases). The CDR3 extends over 13 amino acids. Between the trimmed V and J ends, which lost 5 bases and 8 bases, there was a span of 15 bases. Germline V gene sequence: CDR1 MDHEN, CDR2 SYDVKM. The CDR3 nucleotides are TGTGCCAGCAGTCTAACCGGGACCCCAGGCTACACCTTC. It specifies CASSLTGTPGYTF.

In this sample, this clone turned up a few times. The rearrangement uses TRBV24-1 and TRBJ1-1; TRBD1 might be the D (5 bases). Looked up from germline, CDR1 is KGHDR and CDR2 is SFDVKD. V lost 4 bases and J 5 bases, leaving 13 bases between the germline ends. The CDR3 covers 14 residues. The CDR3 DNA reads as TGTGCCACCAGTGAAGGGACCTCAGGGACTGAAGCTTTCTTT. This encodes CATSEGTSGTEAFF.

The rearrangement links TRBV30 to TRBJ1-3; TRBD1 is a possible D gene (6 bases). Per germline, CDR1 GTSNPN and CDR2 SVGIG (reference sequence). Trimming took 4 bases from V and 0 from J, leaving 10 bases between them. The CDR3 is 14 residues long. Written as DNA, the CDR3 is TGTGCCTGGACCCCGGACAGCTCTGGAAACACCATATATTTT. This sequence encodes CAWTPDSSGNTIYF.

The CDR3 DNA sequence: TGTGCCAGCAGCCAAACCGGGACAGGGACCGAAAAACTGTTTTTT. It translates to CASSQTGTGTEKLFF. The chain combines TRBV16 with TRBJ1-4; 9 bases match TRBD1. This CDR3 spans 15 amino acids. After removal of 2 bases from V and 8 bases from J, the junction contained 6 bases not matched to a gene. Looked up from germline, CDR1 is KGHSY and CDR2 is FQNENV. Together with reference TRBV16 and TRBJ1-4, the CDR3 gives the full variable domain: GEEVAQTPKHLVRGEGQKAKLYCAPIKGHSYVFWYQQVLKNEFKFLISFQNENVFDETGMPKERFSAKCLPNSPCSLEIQATKLEDSAVYFCASSQTGTGTEKLFFGSGTQLSVL.

The genes are TRBV28 and TRBJ1-2, with 7 bases lining up with TRBD1. Looked up from germline, CDR1 is MDHEN and CDR2 is SYDVKM. This CDR3 comprises 14 residues. Trimming took 4 bases from V and 0 from J; bases not matched to a gene: 2. The DNA for the CDR3 is TGTGCCAGCAGTTCTGGACAGGCTAACTATGGCTACACCTTC. It specifies CASSSGQANYGYTF.

The chain combines TRBV5-1 with TRBJ2-1, with 8 positions matching TRBD1. This CDR3 contains 15 residues. The V segment lost 0 bases and the J segment 5 bases; nucleotides outside the gene matches: 4. Germline lookup yields CDR1 SGHRS and CDR2 YFSETQ. The CDR3: CASSLVGQGHNEQFF. CDR3 nucleotide sequence: TGCGCCAGCAGCTTGGTAGGACAGGGCCACAATGAGCAGTTCTTC.

The rearrangement uses TRBV7-9 and TRBJ1-6, with TRBD1 identical over 7 bases. Looked up from germline, CDR1 is SEHNR and CDR2 is FQNEAQ (reference sequence). The CDR3 is 14 residues long. The V gene end was trimmed by 8 bases and the J gene end by 6 bases; junction bases not matched to a gene: 7. The CDR3 DNA follows: TGTGCCAGCGGAAAGGGGGCTGGTAATTCACCCCTCCACTTT. This encodes CASGKGAGNSPLHF. Based on the CDR3 plus reference TRBV7-9 and TRBJ1-6, the full variable domain is DTGVSQNPRHKITKRGQNVTFRCDPISEHNRLYWYRQTLGQGPEFLTYFQNEAQLEKSRLLSDRFSAERPKGSFSTLEIQRTEQGDSAMYLCASGKGAGNSPLHFGNGTRLTVT.

The CDR3: CASSLTGVGSYEQYF. The CDR3 nucleotides are TGTGCCAGCAGTCTTACAGGGGTTGGGTCCTACGAGCAGTACTTC. The chain carries TRBV6-5 and TRBJ2-7; 7 positions match TRBD1. V was pared by 5 bases and J by 1 base, with 8 bases of the junction left unmatched. CDR3 length equals 15 residues. Germline values: CDR1 MNHEY, CDR2 SVGAGI.

This clone has more than one count but fewer than ten. The chain has TRBV3-1 (or the pseudogene TRBV3-2) and TRBJ1-1, with D tentatively TRBD1 (6 bases). Trimming took 8 bases from V and 4 from J, leaving 14 bases between them. The CDR3 covers 13 residues. CDR1 is LGHDT and CDR2 is YNNKEL in the germline V gene (reference sequence). The CDR3 region has the DNA TGTGCCAGCCTAATTACAGGGAGCACTGAAGCTTTCTTT. It codes for CASLITGSTEAFF.

The J gene is TRBJ1-2, the V gene TRBV5-1, with 8 bases lining up with TRBD1. Looked up from germline, CDR1 is SGHRS and CDR2 is YFSETQ. The CDR3 is 14 amino acids. V trimming: 3 bases; J trimming: 4 bases; junction bases outside the gene matches: 5. The CDR3 DNA follows: TGCGCCAGCAGCTCGACAGGGGCCACCTATGGCTACACCTTC. Translation gives CASSSTGATYGYTF.

V usage is TRBV23-1 and J usage is TRBJ1-2; a possible D gene is TRBD1 (6 bases). TRBV23-1 is designated an ORF whose function remains uncertain. Trimming removed 3 bases at V and 2 bases at J, with 22 bases between. The CDR3 covers 18 residues. CDR3 sequence reads: CASSQTGTPKDPNYGYTF. CDR3 DNA: TGCGCCAGCAGTCAGACCGGGACACCCAAGGATCCCAACTATGGCTACACCTTC.

Here the CDR3 DNA reads TGTGCCAGCAGCGCCCAGGGGATTAATTCACCCCTCCACTTT. Amino acid sequence: CASSAQGINSPLHF. The chain recombines TRBV9 with TRBJ1-6; D is perhaps TRBD1 (6 bases). V lost 3 bases and J lost 6, with 10 bases in between. This CDR3 spans 14 amino acids. Germline CDR1 and CDR2: SGDLS and YYNGEE.